The text below deals with one TCR beta chain. Germline lookup yields CDR1 LGHNA and CDR2 YSLEER. The length of the CDR3 is 14 residues. After removal of 0 bases from V and 9 bases from J, the junction contained 7 bases not matched to a gene. The data are from a study of OX40 agonist ivuxolimab in advanced cancers. Profiling relied on immunoSEQ multiplex PCR, and the TCRdb table lists in-frame clones only, not all of them. The sample has more than 60,000 clones, 65% to 90% seen once. The source of this sequence is an adult with an advanced solid tumor such as melanoma, head and neck, liver or kidney cancer. The chain has TRBV4-3 and TRBJ2-7; 8 nucleotides line up with TRBD2. Sequences were derived from CD4+ or CD8+ T cells sorted from blood, sampled in a trial of the OX40 agonist ivuxolimab. Written as DNA, the CDR3 is TGCGCCAGCAGCCAAGAAGTCGGGAGGGGACGGCAGTACTTC. The encoded protein is CASSQEVGRGRQYF.